This T cell receptor beta chain was sequenced for a study of OX40 agonist ivuxolimab in advanced cancers. Study details: In this cohort, patients received ivuxolimab, an agonistic anti-OX40 (CD134) antibody. A partial response was reached by three patients: one with hepatocellular carcinoma and two with cutaneous melanoma. General study points: In general, CD8+ T cells held more expanded clones than CD4+ did, on average. Certain nonresponders additionally had low normalized T-cell clonal expansion.

Germline CDR1 is MNHEY and CDR2 is SVGAGI. This CDR3 has 14 residues. Remarks on this clone: Its antigen is still unknown.

The assay was immunoSEQ multiplex PCR, and TCRdb's table has in-frame clones only and misses some. This table holds around 80,000 clones, over 65% found once. The receptor was isolated from an adult with an advanced solid tumor such as melanoma, head and neck, liver or kidney cancer. The starting material was CD4+ or CD8+ T cells sorted from blood, obtained in a trial of the OX40 agonist ivuxolimab. The chain carries TRBV6-5 and TRBJ2-7, with 8 bases aligning to TRBD2. TRBJ2-5 explains the end of the DNA better; the J call may be wrong. The CDR3 spells CASTSAGGGETQYF. CDR3 nucleotide sequence: TGTGCCAGCACAAGTGCGGGGGGCGGGGAGACCCAGTACTTC.